Below are 18 T cell receptor beta chains sequenced from a single sample in a study of T cell changes during pregnancy in multiple sclerosis. Sequenced by immunoSEQ multiplex PCR; TCRdb stores in-frame clones only, minus some. Of 65,000 to 80,000 clones in the sample, 90% to 95% were seen once. The source material was peripheral blood, sampled in the first trimester of pregnancy. The receptors were sampled from a female donor with multiple sclerosis, enrolled in a pregnancy study.

This clone appeared a single time. The chain recombines TRBV7-9 with TRBJ2-7; D is possibly TRBD1 (6 bases). This CDR3 comprises 14 residues. Deletions cut 5 bases from V and 2 bases from J, with 13 bases between. The V gene's germline CDR1 is SEHNR and CDR2 FQNEAQ (reference sequence). The CDR3 protein is CASSSRDKPYEQYF. CDR3 nucleotide sequence: TGTGCCAGCAGCAGCCGGGACAAGCCCTACGAGCAGTACTTC.

The V and J genes are TRBV5-1 and TRBJ2-1; 9 bases agree with TRBD2. V shed 4 bases and J 3 bases; nucleotides not matched to a gene: 2. This CDR3 is 14 amino acids long. Looked up from germline, CDR1 is SGHRS and CDR2 is YFSETQ. The CDR3 DNA reads as TGCGCCAGCAGCCTAGCGGGGTACTACAATGAGCAGTTCTTC. As protein: CASSLAGYYNEQFF.

The table lists this clone with a few counts. In nucleotides, the CDR3 is TGTGCCAGCAGTGAAGCGGAGGACAGCCTATACACAGATACGCAGTATTTT. Its protein is CASSEAEDSLYTDTQYF. The genes are TRBV6-1 and TRBJ2-3; possibly TRBD1 for D (6 bases). Deletions cut 0 bases from V and 2 bases from J, with 15 bases between. The CDR3 is made up of 17 amino acids. The germline CDR1 and CDR2 sequences are MNHNS and SASEGT.

This clone was recorded once. The gene calls are TRBV6-5 and TRBJ2-1, with 9 bases that match TRBD2. This CDR3 is built from 15 residues. Trimming removed 2 bases from V and 7 bases from J; junction bases left unmatched: 6. From germline, CDR1 is MNHEY and CDR2 SVGAGI. CDR3 sequence reads: CASSYGVAGANEQFF. CDR3 nucleotides: TGTGCCAGCAGTTACGGGGTAGCGGGGGCTAATGAGCAGTTCTTC.

J is TRBJ2-5 and V is TRBV2, with D possibly being TRBD1 (6 bases). Germline V CDR1 and CDR2: SNHLY, FYNNEI. V was shortened by 6 bases and J by 5 bases, with 19 bases between the two germline ends. This CDR3 comprises 15 residues. This CDR3 is CASRAPGQPGETQYF. DNA for the CDR3: TGTGCCAGCAGGGCTCCTGGACAGCCTGGGGAGACCCAGTACTTC.

The chain combines TRBV11-3 with TRBJ1-5, with D possibly matching TRBD1 (5 bases). Germline V lookup: CDR1 SGHNT, CDR2 YENEEA. This CDR3 is 15 amino acids long. V was trimmed by 2 bases and J by 5 bases, leaving 13 bases between them. This chain's CDR3 is CASSLKRTPYQPQHF. DNA of the CDR3: TGTGCCAGCAGCTTAAAACGGACACCATATCAGCCCCAGCATTTT.

This clone occurred once. The CDR3 reads CASASGSDYEQYF. The CDR3 DNA sequence: TGCGCCAGTGCTAGCGGGAGCGACTACGAGCAGTACTTC. J is TRBJ2-7 and V is TRBV5-1; 10 bases fit TRBD2. V gave up 8 bases and J gave up 3 bases; unmatched junction bases: 5. Per the germline V gene, CDR1 is SGHRS and CDR2 is YFSETQ. The CDR3 has 13 amino acids.

The chain couples TRBV5-6 to TRBJ2-3, with a possible D match to TRBD2 (5 bases). The V and J ends lost 1 base and 1 base respectively, with 13 bases between them. This CDR3 has 16 residues. Germline assignment: CDR1 SGHDT and CDR2 YYEEEE. This CDR3 reads CASSLSQRPGTDTQYF. CDR3 DNA: TGTGCCAGCAGCTTGAGCCAGCGGCCCGGCACAGATACGCAGTATTTT.

The chain has TRBV28 and TRBJ2-3; D ambiguous. CDR1 and CDR2 from the germline V gene are MDHEN and SYDVKM. This CDR3 region has 15 residues. Trimming pared 5 bases from V and 4 bases from J, leaving 16 bases between. The CDR3 reads CASSTPPDTADTQYF. DNA for the CDR3: TGTGCCAGCAGTACACCCCCTGACACAGCAGATACGCAGTATTTT.

The DNA for the CDR3 is TGTGCCAGCAGCGTTGTCGAGGGCGGGGAGCTGTTTTTT. It specifies CASSVVEGGELFF. The genes are TRBV2 and TRBJ2-2; TRBD2 might be the D (5 bases). This CDR3 comprises 13 residues. CDR1 is SNHLY and CDR2 is FYNNEI in the germline V gene. Trimming stripped 6 bases from V and 7 bases from J, with 12 bases between.

The chain carries TRBV5-4 and TRBJ2-7; weak D call: TRBD1 (5 bases). This CDR3 is 14 amino acids long. Germline assignment: CDR1 SGHNT and CDR2 YYREEE (reference sequence). The V end was cut by 2 bases, the J end by 4 bases, with 13 bases between. Here the CDR3 DNA reads TGTGCCAGCAGCTTTGACAGTGAAAGATACGAGCAGTACTTC. It yields the protein CASSFDSERYEQYF.

V and J are TRBV19 and TRBJ2-5; D remains unclear. This CDR3 is built from 13 residues. V lost 3 bases and J 5 bases, leaving 10 bases between the germline ends. Germline assignment: CDR1 LNHDA and CDR2 SQIVND (reference sequence). CDR3 amino acids: CASSIGVSETQYF. The CDR3 bases are TGTGCCAGTAGTATTGGAGTCTCCGAGACCCAGTACTTC.

The count of this clone is one. V gene TRBV5-6 combines with J gene TRBJ2-3; 8 bases line up with TRBD2. The V segment lost 2 bases and the J segment 6 bases; nucleotides outside the gene matches: 5. Germline loops: CDR1 SGHDT, CDR2 YYEEEE. The CDR3 contains 14 residues. The CDR3: CASSFSGGADTQYF. DNA of the CDR3: TGTGCCAGCAGCTTCTCCGGGGGGGCGGATACGCAGTATTTT.

This clone was found once. The CDR3 loop is CSARSSGGANEQFF. CDR3 nucleotide sequence: TGCAGCGCCCGTTCTAGCGGGGGGGCTAATGAGCAGTTCTTC. The chain has TRBV29-1 and TRBJ2-1; TRBD2 matches at 12 bases. Germline V lookup: CDR1 SQVTM, CDR2 ANQGSEA. V was clipped by 7 bases and J by 7 bases; unmatched bases: 8. This CDR3 spans 14 amino acids.

This clone occurred once. The CDR3 protein is CASSLTRDRGVPTNEQFF. CDR3 nucleotide sequence: TGTGCCAGCAGCTTAACCAGGGACAGGGGAGTCCCTACCAATGAGCAGTTCTTC. The rearrangement joins TRBV7-9 to TRBJ2-1, with 10 bases lining up with TRBD1. The V and J ends lost 2 bases and 6 bases, in that order; junction bases with no gene match: 13. In germline, CDR1 is SEHNR, CDR2 FQNEAQ (reference sequence). The CDR3 is made up of 18 amino acids.

The chain employs TRBV6-4 and TRBJ1-1, with no clear D. The germline gives CDR1 MRHNA, CDR2 SNTAGT. Deletions cut 5 bases from V and 4 bases from J, with 20 bases between. This CDR3 is 16 amino acids long. DNA for the CDR3: TGTGCCAGCAGTTTGGTGACAACTCGCTCGGTCACTGAAGCTTTCTTT. Protein product: CASSLVTTRSVTEAFF.

V usage is TRBV5-1 and J usage is TRBJ2-2; maybe TRBD2 (5 bases). This CDR3 comprises 16 residues. V was clipped by 4 bases and J by 4 bases, with 17 bases between them. Germline V gene sequence: CDR1 SGHRS, CDR2 YFSETQ. CDR3 coding DNA: TGCGCCAGCAGCCGCGGTGGAGCGGCCTTCACCGGGGAGCTGTTTTTT. Its protein is CASSRGGAAFTGELFF.

The chain is built from TRBV5-8 and TRBJ2-7; D may be TRBD2 (6 bases). The CDR3 runs 16 residues. The germline V and J ends were trimmed by 2 bases and 5 bases, with 20 bases remaining between them. CDR1 SGHTS and CDR2 YDEGEE come from the germline V gene. CDR3 loop: CASSFGGGKGRHEQYF. The DNA for the CDR3 is TGTGCCAGCAGCTTCGGTGGGGGGAAGGGAAGACACGAGCAGTACTTC.